The 21 T cell receptor beta chains below come from one sample, sequenced in a study of cytotoxic CD8 clonotypes in ibrutinib-treated CLL. TCRdb's table, derived via immunoSEQ multiplex PCR, lists solely in-frame clones and lacks some. The sample yields roughly 250,000 clones, roughly 70% seen once. Sequencing used PBMCs, obtained after 24 months of ibrutinib treatment. Receptors originate from a human donor with chronic lymphocytic leukemia.

This chain uses TRBV5-1 with TRBJ1-2; a weak D match, TRBD1 (5 bases). The CDR3 has 12 residues. Germline lookup yields CDR1 SGHRS and CDR2 YFSETQ. Deletions cut 2 bases from V and 8 bases from J, with 10 bases between. CDR3 protein: CASSFQGVGYTF. The CDR3 DNA reads as TGCGCCAGCAGCTTTCAGGGTGTAGGCTACACCTTC.

The chain couples TRBV5-4 to TRBJ2-6, with 8 bases matching TRBD1. The germline CDR1 and CDR2 sequences are SGHNT and YYREEE (reference sequence). V gave up 0 bases and J gave up 3 bases; unmatched junction bases: 8. This CDR3 is built from 18 residues. The CDR3 loop reads CASSLAKQGAGGANVLTF. The CDR3 DNA is TGTGCCAGCAGCTTGGCCAAGCAGGGGGCTGGTGGGGCCAACGTCCTGACTTTC.

V usage is TRBV19 and J usage is TRBJ2-1; 7 bases map to TRBD1. CDR3 size: 13 residues. V shed 3 bases and J 10 bases; nucleotides not matched to a gene: 6. Germline V gene lookup returns CDR1 LNHDA and CDR2 SQIVND (reference sequence). This CDR3 is CASSIRGGSEQFF. DNA of the CDR3: TGTGCCAGTAGTATCAGAGGGGGCAGCGAGCAGTTCTTC.

In this sample, this clone turned up once. V and J are TRBV5-1 and TRBJ2-5, with 9 bases aligning to TRBD1. This CDR3 contains 16 residues. V was clipped by 0 bases and J by 5 bases; unmatched bases: 8. CDR1 is SGHRS, CDR2 YFSETQ, per germline. The CDR3 spells CASSLDPTGGRETQYF. CDR3 coding DNA: TGCGCCAGCAGCTTGGACCCGACAGGGGGTCGGGAGACCCAGTACTTC.

This chain uses TRBV7-5 with TRBJ1-1. TRBV7-5 is listed as a pseudogene. The length of the CDR3 is 11 residues. The DNA of the CDR3 is TGTGCCAGAAGGGTGAACACTGAAGCTTTCTTT. Its translation: CARRVNTEAFF.

The V and J genes are TRBV20-1 and TRBJ2-2; D not certain. This CDR3 comprises 9 residues. Trimming stripped 2 bases from V and 10 bases from J, with 2 bases between. The germline gives CDR1 DFQATT, CDR2 SNEGSKA (reference sequence). CDR3 in DNA: TGCAGTGCTAGAAAGGAGCTGTTTTTT. Its protein is CSARKELFF.

This chain connects TRBV9 to TRBJ2-1; 8 bases fit TRBD2. The CDR3 extends over 14 amino acids. Germline CDR1 and CDR2: SGDLS and YYNGEE. V lost 0 bases, J lost 5 bases, and 1 base stayed unmatched. The CDR3 protein is CASSVGGGNNEQFF. CDR3 bases: TGTGCCAGCAGCGTAGGCGGGGGGAACAATGAGCAGTTCTTC.

The chain recombines TRBV27 with TRBJ2-5; 7 bases map to TRBD2. The CDR3 extends over 16 amino acids. V shed 2 bases, J shed 1 base, and the junction held 7 bases outside the gene matches. CDR1 is MNHEY, CDR2 SMNVEV, per germline (reference sequence). CDR3 DNA sequence: TGTGCCAGCAGTTTACGGCTAGCGGACCCCCAAGAGACCCAGTACTTC. It encodes CASSLRLADPQETQYF.

This clone was picked up a small number of times. This chain joins TRBV9 and TRBJ2-1; D is undetermined. The germline CDR1 and CDR2 sequences are SGDLS and YYNGEE. The germline V and J ends were trimmed by 0 bases and 0 bases, with 7 bases remaining between them. The CDR3 has 15 residues. This chain's CDR3 is CASSVGGLSYNEQFF. The DNA for the CDR3 is TGTGCCAGCAGCGTAGGCGGCCTCTCCTACAATGAGCAGTTCTTC.

The chain joins TRBV5-1 to TRBJ2-5, with a tentative D call TRBD2 (7 bases). The CDR3 totals 14 residues. V lost 2 bases to trimming and J lost 4 bases, with 12 bases between them. Germline loops: CDR1 SGHRS, CDR2 YFSETQ. CDR3 bases: TGCGCCAGCAGCTTCGGGGGGCAGGTAGAGACCCAGTACTTC. Its protein is CASSFGGQVETQYF.

V is TRBV7-3 and J is TRBJ1-1; D is unresolved. V was shortened by 4 bases and J by 3 bases, with 9 bases between the two germline ends. The CDR3 covers 13 residues. The germline V gene has CDR1 SGHTA and CDR2 FQGTGA. DNA of the CDR3: TGTGCCAGCAGCTCCGGGATAGACACTGAAGCTTTCTTT. This gives the protein CASSSGIDTEAFF.

The CDR3 sequence: CASSHQGPGSGYTF. As DNA, the CDR3 is TGTGCCAGCAGTCATCAGGGGCCCGGGAGTGGCTACACCTTC. The V call is TRBV28, the J call TRBJ1-2, with D maybe TRBD1 (6 bases). This CDR3 has 14 residues. V lost 5 bases, J lost 7 bases, and 17 bases lay in between. Germline V gene sequence: CDR1 MDHEN, CDR2 SYDVKM.

The rearrangement links TRBV9 to TRBJ2-7; no definite D call. Per the germline V gene, CDR1 is SGDLS and CDR2 is YYNGEE. The ends were cut back, 1 base at V and 2 bases at J, with 10 bases in the middle. The CDR3 covers 14 residues. CDR3 nucleotide sequence: TGTGCCAGCAGCGTAATGGGATCTCCCTACGAGCAGTACTTC. It is translated as CASSVMGSPYEQYF.

The V and J genes are TRBV7-6 and TRBJ2-2; D possibly corresponds to TRBD1 (9 bases). The V end was cut by 4 bases, the J end by 4 bases, with 16 bases between. This CDR3 is built from 16 residues. Germline CDR1 is SGHVS and CDR2 is FNYEAQ. The CDR3 reads CASSSIAGQGTGELFF. The DNA of the CDR3 is TGTGCCAGCAGCTCCATAGCGGGACAGGGCACCGGGGAGCTGTTTTTT.

This chain links TRBV27 with TRBJ2-5; D not certain. CDR1 is MNHEY and CDR2 is SMNVEV in the germline V gene (reference sequence). Deletions cut 2 bases from V and 1 base from J, with 8 bases between. CDR3 length: 14 amino acids. Here the CDR3 reads CASSLAYLQETQYF. DNA of the CDR3: TGTGCCAGCAGTTTAGCCTACCTCCAAGAGACCCAGTACTTC.

CDR3 residues: CASSYIAGDTDTQYF. CDR3 bases: TGTGCCAGCAGCTACATAGCGGGGGACACAGATACGCAGTATTTT. The gene calls are TRBV7-6 and TRBJ2-3, with TRBD2 identical over 9 bases. Germline V CDR1 and CDR2: SGHVS, FNYEAQ. This CDR3 is 15 amino acids long. Trimming at V came to 4 bases and at J to 2 bases, leaving 4 bases not matched to a gene.

The V gene is TRBV28, the J gene TRBJ1-4, with D possibly TRBD1 on 5 matching bases. The CDR3 length is 15 residues. The germline CDR1 and CDR2 sequences are MDHEN and SYDVKM. Trimming removed 1 base from V and 5 bases from J, with 11 bases in between. CDR3 protein: CASSLFPGRNEKLFF. The CDR3 coding sequence is TGTGCCAGCAGTTTATTCCCGGGGCGGAATGAAAAACTGTTTTTT.

This sequence joins TRBV11-2 and TRBJ2-1, with D tentatively TRBD1 (6 bases). The V end lost 6 bases, the J end lost 9 bases, and 12 bases lay between the germline ends. The CDR3 is 12 amino acids. CDR1 SGHAT and CDR2 FQNNGV come from the germline V gene. The CDR3 DNA reads as TGTGCCAGCAGACCTATAGGGGGTGAGCAGTTCTTC. Translated, it gives CASRPIGGEQFF.

V is TRBV10-3 and J is TRBJ2-5, with no clear D. V lost 6 bases to trimming and J lost 3 bases, with 5 bases between them. CDR1 and CDR2 from the germline V gene are ENHRY and SYGVKD. The CDR3 totals 11 residues. CDR3 region: CAIREEETQYF. DNA for the CDR3: TGTGCCATCAGGGAAGAAGAGACCCAGTACTTC.

The chain has TRBV2 and TRBJ2-1; no definite D call. V shed 0 bases and J shed 8 bases, with 11 bases lying between them. Looked up from germline, CDR1 is SNHLY and CDR2 is FYNNEI. There are 14 residues in the CDR3. CDR3 region: CASSEALGVDEQFF. The CDR3 DNA reads as TGTGCCAGCAGTGAAGCGCTGGGCGTGGATGAGCAGTTCTTC.

This clone has just one count. The rearrangement uses TRBV9 and TRBJ1-5; D possibly corresponds to TRBD1 (6 bases). Deletions cut 3 bases from V and 2 bases from J, with 15 bases between. The CDR3 consists of 16 residues. Germline-derived CDR1 and CDR2 are SGDLS and YYNGEE. In nucleotides, the CDR3 is TGTGCCAGCAGCGAGGGGGGACTAGAGGGCAATCAGCCCCAGCATTTT. This encodes CASSEGGLEGNQPQHF.